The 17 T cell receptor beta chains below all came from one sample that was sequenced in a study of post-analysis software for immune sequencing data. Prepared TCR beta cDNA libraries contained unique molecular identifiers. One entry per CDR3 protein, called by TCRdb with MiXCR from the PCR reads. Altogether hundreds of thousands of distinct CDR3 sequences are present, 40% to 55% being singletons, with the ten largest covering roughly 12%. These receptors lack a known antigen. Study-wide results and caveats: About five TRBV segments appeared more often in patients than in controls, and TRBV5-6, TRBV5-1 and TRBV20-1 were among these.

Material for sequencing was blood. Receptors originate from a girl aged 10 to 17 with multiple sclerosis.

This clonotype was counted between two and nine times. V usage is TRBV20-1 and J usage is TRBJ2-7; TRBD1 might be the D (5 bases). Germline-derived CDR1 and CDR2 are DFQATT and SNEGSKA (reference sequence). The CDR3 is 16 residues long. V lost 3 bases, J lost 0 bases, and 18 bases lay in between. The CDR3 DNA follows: TGCAGTGCTAGTCACCCAACCCAGACAGCCTCCTACGAGCAGTACTTC. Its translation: CSASHPTQTASYEQYF.

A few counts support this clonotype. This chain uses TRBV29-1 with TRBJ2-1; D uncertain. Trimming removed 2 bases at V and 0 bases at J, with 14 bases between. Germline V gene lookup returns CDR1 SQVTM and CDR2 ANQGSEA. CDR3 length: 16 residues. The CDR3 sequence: CSVESEARSSYNEQFF. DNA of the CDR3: TGCAGCGTTGAAAGTGAAGCGAGGAGCTCCTACAATGAGCAGTTCTTC.

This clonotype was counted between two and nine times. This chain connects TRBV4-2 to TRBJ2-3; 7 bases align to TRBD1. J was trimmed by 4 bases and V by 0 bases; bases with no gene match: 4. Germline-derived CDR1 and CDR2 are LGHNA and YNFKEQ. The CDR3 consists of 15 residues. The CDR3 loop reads CASSQDRGSADTQYF. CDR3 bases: TGTGCCAGCAGCCAAGACAGGGGGAGCGCAGATACGCAGTATTTT.

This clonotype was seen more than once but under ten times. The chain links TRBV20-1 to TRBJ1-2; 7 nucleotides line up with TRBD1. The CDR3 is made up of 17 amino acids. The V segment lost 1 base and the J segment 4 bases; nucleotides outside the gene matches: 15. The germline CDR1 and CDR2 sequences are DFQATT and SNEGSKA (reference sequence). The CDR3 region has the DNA TGCAGTGCTAGAGTAGGGGGTGGAGCTCCAGGGGGCTATGGCTACACCTTC. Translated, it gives CSARVGGGAPGGYGYTF.

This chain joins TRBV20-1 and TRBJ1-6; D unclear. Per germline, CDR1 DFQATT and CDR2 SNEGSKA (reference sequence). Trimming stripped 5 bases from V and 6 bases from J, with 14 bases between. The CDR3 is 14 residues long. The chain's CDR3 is CSAGPSGRNSPLHF. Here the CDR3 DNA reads TGCAGTGCTGGACCCTCCGGGCGTAATTCACCCCTCCACTTT.

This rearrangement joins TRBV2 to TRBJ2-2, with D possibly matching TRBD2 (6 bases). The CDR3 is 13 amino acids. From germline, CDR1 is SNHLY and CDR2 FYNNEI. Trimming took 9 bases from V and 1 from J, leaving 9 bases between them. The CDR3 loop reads CARDSGNTGELFF. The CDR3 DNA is TGTGCCAGGGATAGCGGGAACACCGGGGAGCTGTTTTTT.

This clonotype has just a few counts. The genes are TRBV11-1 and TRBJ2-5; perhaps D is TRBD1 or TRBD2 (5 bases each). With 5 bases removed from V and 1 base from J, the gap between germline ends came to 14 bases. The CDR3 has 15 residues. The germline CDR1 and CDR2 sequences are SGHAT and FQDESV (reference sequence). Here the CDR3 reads CASSTRDRSQETQYF. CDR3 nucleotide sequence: TGTGCCAGCAGCACCCGGGACCGGAGCCAAGAGACCCAGTACTTC. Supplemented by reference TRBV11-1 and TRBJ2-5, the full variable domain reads EAEVAQSPRYKITEKSQAVAFWCDPISGHATLYWYRQILGQGPELLVQFQDESVVDDSQLPKDRFSAERLKGVDSTLKIQPAELGDSAMYLCASSTRDRSQETQYFGPGTRLLVL.

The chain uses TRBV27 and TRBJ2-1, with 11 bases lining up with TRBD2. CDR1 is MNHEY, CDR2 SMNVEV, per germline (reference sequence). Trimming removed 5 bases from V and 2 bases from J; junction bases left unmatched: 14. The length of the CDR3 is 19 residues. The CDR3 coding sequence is TGTGCCAGCAGTGGAAGTAGCGGGAGGGCCTTCAGGACCTACAATGAGCAGTTCTTC. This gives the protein CASSGSSGRAFRTYNEQFF.

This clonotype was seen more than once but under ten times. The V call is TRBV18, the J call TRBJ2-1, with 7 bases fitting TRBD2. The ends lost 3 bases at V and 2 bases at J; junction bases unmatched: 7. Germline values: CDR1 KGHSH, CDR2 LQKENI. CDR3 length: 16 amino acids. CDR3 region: CASSPLAGAAYNEQFF. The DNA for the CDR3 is TGTGCCAGCTCACCTCTGGCGGGAGCGGCCTACAATGAGCAGTTCTTC.

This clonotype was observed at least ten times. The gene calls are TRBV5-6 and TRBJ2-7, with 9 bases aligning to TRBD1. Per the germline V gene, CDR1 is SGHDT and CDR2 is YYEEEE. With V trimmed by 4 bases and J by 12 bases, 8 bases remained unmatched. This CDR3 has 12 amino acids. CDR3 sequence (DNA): TGTGCCAGCAGCCAAACCGGGACAGGGCCGTACTTC. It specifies CASSQTGTGPYF.

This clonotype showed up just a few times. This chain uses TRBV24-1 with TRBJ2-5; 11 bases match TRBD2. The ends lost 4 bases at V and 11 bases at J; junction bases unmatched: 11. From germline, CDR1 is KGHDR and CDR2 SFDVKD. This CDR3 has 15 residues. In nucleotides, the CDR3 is TGTGCCACCAGTGACCCGGGACTAGCGGACAATGAGCAGTACTTC. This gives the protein CATSDPGLADNEQYF.

CDR3 DNA: TGTGCCAGCAGTTTCAAGGGCAGAGCCCAGAGGGCAGGGACCCAGTACTTC. Protein sequence: CASSFKGRAQRAGTQYF. The chain has TRBV12-3 or TRBV12-4 and TRBJ2-5, with a weak D call TRBD2 (5 bases). V lost 3 bases and J lost 7, with 24 bases in between. This CDR3 has 17 residues.

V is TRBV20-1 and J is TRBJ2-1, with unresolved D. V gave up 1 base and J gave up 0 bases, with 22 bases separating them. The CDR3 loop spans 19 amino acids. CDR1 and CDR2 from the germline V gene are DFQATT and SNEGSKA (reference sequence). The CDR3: CSARGLVAGALSSYNEQFF. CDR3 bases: TGCAGTGCTAGAGGTTTAGTGGCTGGAGCGCTGAGCTCCTACAATGAGCAGTTCTTC.

The CDR3 DNA reads TGCAGTGCTCCCCGGGAAGCTCACGAGCAGTACTTC. This gives the protein CSAPREAHEQYF. The V and J genes are TRBV20-1 and TRBJ2-7; TRBD2 is a possible D gene (5 bases). Trimming took off 5 bases at V and 5 bases at J, with 13 bases between the two ends. The germline V gene encodes CDR1 DFQATT and CDR2 SNEGSKA (reference sequence). The CDR3 runs to 12 residues.

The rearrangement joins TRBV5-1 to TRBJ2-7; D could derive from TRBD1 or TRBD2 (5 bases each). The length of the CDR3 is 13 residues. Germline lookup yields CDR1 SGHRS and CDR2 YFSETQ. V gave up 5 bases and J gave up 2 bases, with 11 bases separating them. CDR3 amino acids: CASRWDGTYEQYF. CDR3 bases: TGCGCCAGCAGATGGGACGGCACCTACGAGCAGTACTTC.

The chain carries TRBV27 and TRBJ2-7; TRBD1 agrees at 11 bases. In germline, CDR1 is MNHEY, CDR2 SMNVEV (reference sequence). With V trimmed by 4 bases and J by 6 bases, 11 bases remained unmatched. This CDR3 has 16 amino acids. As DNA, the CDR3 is TGTGCCAGCAGTTCCCTCCGGACAGGGGGCCTGAGCGAGCAGTACTTC. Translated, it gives CASSSLRTGGLSEQYF.

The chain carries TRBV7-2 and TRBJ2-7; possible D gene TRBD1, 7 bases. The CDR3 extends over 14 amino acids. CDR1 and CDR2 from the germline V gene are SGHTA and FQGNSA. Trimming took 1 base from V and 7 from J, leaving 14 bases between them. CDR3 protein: CASSLGGTVREQYF. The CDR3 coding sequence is TGTGCCAGCAGCTTAGGCGGGACAGTCAGGGAGCAGTACTTC.